This TCR beta chain came from a study of blood T cells in healthy people across ages. Overall study context: About one barcoded beta molecule per two T cells came from capture by template switching. Study findings and constraints: In these data, TCR beta diversity tracked strongly with naive T cell percentage. Among long-lived donors, naive CD4+ cells were more numerous and diversity higher than in aged donors.

This CDR3 has 14 amino acids. Per the germline V gene, CDR1 is SGDLS and CDR2 is YYNGEE. Trimming cost V 0 bases and J 3 bases, with 9 bases left between them. Primers used in a second PCR of about 6 to 11 cycles were a sample-barcoded 5' primer and a J-beta primer mix. Via MiXCR, TCRdb re-called the 5' RACE reads, giving one row per CDR3 protein. The sample includes more than 1.4 million distinct CDR3 sequences, about 43% of them seen just once. On this clonotype: Its antigen is currently unknown.

Material: blood. The V gene is TRBV9, the J gene TRBJ1-1; possible D gene TRBD1, 6 bases. The sequence derives from a woman aged 18-29 years in good health. The CDR3 DNA sequence: TGTGCCAGCAGCGTAGGTCAGGGGCACACTGAAGCTTTCTTT. It encodes CASSVGQGHTEAFF.